One sample yielded the 22 T cell receptor beta chains listed below, sequenced in a study of cytomegalovirus exposure and HLA in healthy donors. PCR employed 60 Vbeta and 13 Jbeta primers. The method was immunoSEQ multiplex PCR; TCRdb's version includes in-frame clones alone and lacks a portion of them. Of about 150,000 clones detected, roughly 80% appear once; the ten largest clones hold 4%. Sequenced sample: PBMCs. These receptors all stem from a woman between 35 and 50 years old in good health and CMV-seronegative.

The chain joins TRBV5-8 to TRBJ1-1; D is perhaps TRBD1 (5 bases). Trimming left V 1 base short and J 2 bases short, with 15 bases between. Looked up from germline, CDR1 is SGHTS and CDR2 is YDEGEE. The CDR3 covers 16 residues. The CDR3 loop is CASSLYAGQGNTEAFF. For the CDR3, the DNA is TGTGCCAGCAGCTTGTATGCCGGGCAGGGTAACACTGAAGCTTTCTTT.

The J gene is TRBJ1-2, the V gene TRBV6-1, with a weak D call TRBD1 (6 bases). The V gene lost 6 bases and the J gene lost 7 bases, with 15 bases spanning the gap. This CDR3 spans 13 amino acids. From germline, CDR1 is MNHNS and CDR2 SASEGT. The CDR3 here is CASSQGGEGGYTF. Here the CDR3 DNA reads TGTGCCAGCAGCCAAGGGGGGGAGGGTGGCTACACCTTC.

The V and J genes are TRBV4-2 and TRBJ2-5, with 7 bases that match TRBD2. Germline V lookup: CDR1 LGHNA, CDR2 YNFKEQ. The CDR3 totals 18 residues. V shed 0 bases, J shed 7 bases, and the junction held 17 bases outside the gene matches. CDR3 in amino acids: CASSQELGAGQPVGTQYF. The CDR3 nucleotides read TGTGCCAGCAGCCAAGAACTGGGAGCGGGGCAACCTGTCGGGACCCAGTACTTC.

The V and J genes are TRBV21-1 and TRBJ2-2; TRBD1 reflects the table's D call only, with no check against the DNA. TRBV21-1 constitutes a pseudogene. This CDR3 is built from 15 residues. The CDR3 region has the DNA TGTGCCAGCAGCTCCTCCAACAGGAACACCGGGGAGCTGTTTTTT. Its translation is CASSSSNRNTGELFF.

The gene calls are TRBV7-6 and TRBJ2-6; 8 bases are shared with TRBD1. The CDR3 loop spans 19 amino acids. Germline trimming cut 5 bases from V and 4 bases from J; bases unmatched to any gene: 16. Germline V gene sequence: CDR1 SGHVS, CDR2 FNYEAQ. CDR3 coding DNA: TGTGCCAGCAGCCCCCAACCCGCAGGGGGCTGGGGCGGGGCCAACGTCCTGACTTTC. Translating it yields CASSPQPAGGWGGANVLTF.

The chain recombines TRBV30 with TRBJ1-5; TRBD1 aligns across 8 bases. CDR1 GTSNPN and CDR2 SVGIG come from the germline V gene (reference sequence). V was pared by 2 bases and J by 5 bases, with 2 bases of the junction left unmatched. This CDR3 has 13 amino acids. The CDR3 DNA is TGTGCCTGGAGTCTACAGGGGGATCAGCCCCAGCATTTT. Translated: CAWSLQGDQPQHF.

J is TRBJ1-2 and V is TRBV5-1; D not resolved. The CDR3 runs 17 residues. Germline V gene lookup returns CDR1 SGHRS and CDR2 YFSETQ. V was pared by 3 bases and J by 2 bases, with 20 bases between. The CDR3 DNA reads TGCGCCAGCAGCTATCCTAGCACCGGGTTAACCAACTATGGCTACACCTTC. Encoded protein: CASSYPSTGLTNYGYTF.

The rearrangement links TRBV6-1 to TRBJ2-5; possible D gene TRBD1, 7 bases. The CDR3 is 16 residues long. The V end lost 4 bases, the J end lost 5 bases, and 20 bases lay between the germline ends. CDR1 MNHNS and CDR2 SASEGT come from the germline V gene. CDR3 nucleotide sequence: TGTGCCAGCAGTGTACAGACAGGGAGGAGTAGGGAGACCCAGTACTTC. It codes for CASSVQTGRSRETQYF.

CDR3 coding DNA: TGTGCCAGCAGCCCGGGTTCACCCCTCCACTTT. Amino acid sequence: CASSPGSPLHF. The rearrangement uses TRBV16 and TRBJ1-6, with no clear D. From germline, CDR1 is KGHSY and CDR2 FQNENV. There are 11 residues in the CDR3. With 4 bases removed from V and 9 bases from J, the gap between germline ends came to 4 bases.

This CDR3 reads CASRRETEAFF. Here the CDR3 DNA reads TGTGCCAGCCGGAGGGAGACTGAAGCTTTCTTT. The V call is TRBV2, the J call TRBJ1-1; no definite D call. Germline V gene data show CDR1 as SNHLY and CDR2 as FYNNEI. V gave up 8 bases and J gave up 5 bases, with 9 bases separating them. CDR3 length equals 11 residues.

This sequence joins TRBV5-1 and TRBJ1-4; tentatively, D is TRBD1 (6 bases). The CDR3 has 16 amino acids. The germline V and J ends were trimmed by 4 bases and 3 bases, with 16 bases remaining between them. The V gene's germline CDR1 is SGHRS and CDR2 YFSETQ. The CDR3, as DNA: TGCGCCAGCAGCCGAAGCGGGGGGCTATCTAATGAAAAACTGTTTTTT. Its protein product is CASSRSGGLSNEKLFF.

On this clone: Germline and junction disagree at one end, which may indicate a read error. The chain couples TRBV6-5 to TRBJ1-1; D is uncertain. CDR1 MNHEY and CDR2 SVGAGI come from the germline V gene. The CDR3 consists of 14 residues. The chain's CDR3 is CASQASRVGGFNLF. The CDR3 DNA reads TGTGCCAGCCAAGCGAGTAGGGTAGGAGGATTTAATCTCTTT.

This rearrangement joins TRBV5-4 to TRBJ2-1; 8 nucleotides agree with TRBD2. Germline assignment: CDR1 SGHNT and CDR2 YYREEE (reference sequence). J lost 9 bases, V lost 2 bases, and 7 bases had no gene match. The CDR3 sequence is 14 residues long. The CDR3 region has the DNA TGTGCCAGCAGCTTTACGGGGGGGCCTCTTGAGCAGTTCTTC. Amino acids: CASSFTGGPLEQFF.

The V call is TRBV2, the J call TRBJ1-1; tentative D call: TRBD1 (5 bases). Trimming stripped 6 bases from V and 5 bases from J, with 13 bases between. The length of the CDR3 is 13 residues. The germline V gene encodes CDR1 SNHLY and CDR2 FYNNEI. The CDR3 nucleotides are TGTGCCAGCAGATCCAGGGCAACTACTGAAGCTTTCTTT. Encoded protein: CASRSRATTEAFF.

The V and J genes are TRBV6-5 and TRBJ1-2; D gene uncertain. Trimming removed 0 bases from V and 2 bases from J, with 7 bases in between. Germline V gene sequence: CDR1 MNHEY, CDR2 SVGAGI. This CDR3 is 14 amino acids long. CDR3: CASSYSRWNYGYTF. In nucleotides, the CDR3 is TGTGCCAGCAGTTACTCGAGGTGGAACTATGGCTACACCTTC.

V is TRBV9 and J is TRBJ1-1; 8 bases line up with TRBD1. The J segment lost 10 bases and the V segment lost 0 bases, leaving 5 bases of the junction unmatched. The CDR3 is made up of 13 amino acids. The V gene's germline CDR1 is SGDLS and CDR2 YYNGEE. The CDR3 DNA sequence: TGTGCCAGCAGCGTAGCTACAGGGGGGGGAGCTTTCTTT. It is translated as CASSVATGGGAFF.

The chain is built from TRBV6-6 and TRBJ2-2; D may be TRBD1 (5 bases). Germline lookup yields CDR1 MNHNY and CDR2 SVGAGI (reference sequence). The CDR3 has 14 amino acids. Deletions cut 0 bases from V and 6 bases from J, with 8 bases between. This CDR3 is CASSYSMGPGELFF. DNA for the CDR3: TGTGCCAGCAGTTACTCGATGGGGCCCGGGGAGCTGTTTTTT.

The rearrangement uses TRBV25-1 and TRBJ2-3; 8 positions match TRBD1. The V gene end was trimmed by 2 bases and the J gene end by 7 bases; junction bases not matched to a gene: 5. Germline-derived CDR1 and CDR2 are MGHDK and SYGVNS. The length of the CDR3 is 14 residues. The CDR3 sequence: CASSERGQENTQYF. The CDR3 DNA follows: TGTGCCAGCAGTGAACGGGGACAGGAGAATACGCAGTATTTT.

Here the CDR3 reads CASSQVGKGQPQHF. The CDR3 bases are TGCGCCAGCAGCCAAGTCGGGAAGGGTCAGCCCCAGCATTTT. This chain connects TRBV4-1 to TRBJ1-5; D is unresolved. This CDR3 has 14 residues. Trimming removed 1 base from V and 6 bases from J, with 10 bases in between. The germline gives CDR1 MGHRA, CDR2 YSYEKL.

The V and J genes are TRBV6-4 and TRBJ2-3, with TRBD2 matching 7 bases. This CDR3 comprises 15 residues. With V trimmed by 3 bases and J by 3 bases, 6 bases remained unmatched. CDR1 and CDR2 from the germline V gene are MRHNA and SNTAGT. This chain's CDR3 is CASSEDQGGTDTQYF. The CDR3 coding sequence is TGTGCCAGCAGTGAAGATCAGGGAGGGACAGATACGCAGTATTTT.

This sequence joins TRBV7-9 and TRBJ2-3; D might be TRBD2 (7 bases). The CDR3 loop spans 15 amino acids. V lost 5 bases and J 1 base, leaving 13 bases between the germline ends. Germline CDR1 and CDR2: SEHNR and FQNEAQ (reference sequence). The CDR3 DNA reads as TGTGCCAGCAGCCCCCAAGGGGGGGGCACAGATACGCAGTATTTT. This gives the protein CASSPQGGGTDTQYF.

The chain has TRBV9 and TRBJ2-7; D is unresolved. CDR3 length: 12 residues. The V end lost 4 bases, the J end lost 5 bases, and 10 bases lay between the germline ends. Germline CDR1 reads SGDLS; CDR2 reads YYNGEE. CDR3 bases: TGTGCCAGCAGCAGAGACGAGGACGAGCAGTACTTC. Translated, it gives CASSRDEDEQYF.